This T cell receptor beta chain was retrieved from a study of T cell responses to AZD1222 COVID-19 vaccine (dated by TCRdb to about 2021). For context, the study as a whole: Because spike-specific TCR depth and breadth did not differ between the two schedules, AZD1222 recipients who got a second dose at roughly 4 weeks were pooled with those who got a second dose at roughly 12 weeks. TCR sequencing covered approximately 230 trial participants: 207 given two doses of AZD1222 and 26 given two doses of MenACWY control vaccine. Trial participants were enrolled by age into subgroups of 18-55, 56-69 and 70-plus years, and about 150, 27 and 61 TCR-sequenced participants, respectively, were included in these subgroups. Study-wide conclusions, independent of this receptor: Conclusions about previously exposed vaccinees are limited, since just five or six AZD1222 recipients were seropositive for SARS-CoV-2 at baseline. Epitopes outside the regions mutated in the B.1.351 and B.1.1.7 variants were reportedly recognized by nearly half of the unique spike-specific TCRs. In the small 56-69-year group, the increase in depth fell short of significance, most likely because of low power. The whole spike protein was spanned by vaccine-associated CD4 TCRs, and dominant responses were seen in regions 160-218 and 743-854. Because no day 14 peak-response samples were available, repertoires were characterized only after the peak T cell response. Most participants were white British and females outnumbered males, and the authors suggested that clonal diversity may have been underestimated. Spike-specific TCR breadth and depth rose significantly after two AZD1222 doses compared with day 0 and with MenACWY recipients.

The CDR3 regions of human TCRbeta chains were subjected to immunosequencing. In the paper's pipeline: Repertoire TCRs were checked for matches against a reference library of SARS-CoV-2-specific TCRs that had been generated using the MIRA antigen-specificity platform. Breadth was defined as the fraction of unique TCRs that were SARS-CoV-2-associated, and depth was defined as the fraction of total T cells that were SARS-CoV-2-associated. Using the MIRA data, each spike-specific TCR was mapped to the spike region that the TCR reacts to and placed in a CD4 or CD8 class. Log10-transformed breadth and depth values were compared by one-way ANOVA with Sidak's multiple comparisons tests. TCRdb mirrors the immuneACCESS table, restricted to in-frame sequences. Some clones are absent from its copies; in checked studies, under half trace to an unresolved V gene, and the reason for the others is unknown. Clone size and V and J calls were adopted from that table, with D and trimming inferred from the DNA. Recorded for this sample are roughly 200,000 clones; 70% to 90% of them occurred a single time. Approximately 7.7% of the sample is in the top ten clones.

According to the study, the label for this sample's time point signals: baseline before first vaccination. Vaccinee samples were obtained from the UK trials COV001 and COV002, which included a single-blind randomized controlled phase 2/3 trial of AZD1222 (ChAdOx1 nCoV-19) in healthy adults. Trial participant PBMC samples were collected at day 0 and day 28 after the second dose for TCRbeta chain sequencing. Comment on this clone: The specificity of this receptor is unknown. Nothing much larger sits one base from this clone, and base qualities are not available.

The CDR3 runs 14 residues from the cysteine to the phenylalanine. The read is trimmed to its CDR3 DNA, 42 bases read in frame from base 1. The germline V gene yields SGHDN for CDR1 and FVKESK for CDR2. A distance of 9 bases separates the germline ends of V and J, which lose 0 bases and 4 bases respectively. The sequencing here drew on peripheral blood, taken on day 0 of AZD1222 vaccination. This sequence originates from an adult in good health. The V and J segments used are TRBV14 and TRBJ1-2; TRBD1 is perhaps the D gene, given 5 matching bases. Here the CDR3 is given as CASSQDLGAYGYTF. DNA sequence: TGTGCCAGCAGCCAAGATCTTGGGGCCTATGGCTACACCTTC.